These 28 T cell receptor beta chains originate from one sample sequenced in a study of T cell clones after liver transplantation. The method was immunoSEQ multiplex PCR; TCRdb's version includes in-frame clones alone and lacks a portion of them. The data contain around 100,000 clones, about 86% of them singletons. This sample comprised CD4+ T cells from blood, obtained 45 to 50 months after liver transplant. The receptors shown here come from a human patient who received a liver transplant. Part of the T cell pool may stem from the graft donor.

The V and J genes are TRBV7-9 and TRBJ1-5; D gene uncertain. Trimming removed 6 bases from V and 1 base from J, with 13 bases in between. CDR3 length: 15 amino acids. CDR1 and CDR2 (germline): SEHNR, FQNEAQ (reference sequence). The CDR3 here is CASSFSSRSNQPQHF. The CDR3 DNA is TGTGCCAGCAGTTTTTCCAGTAGGAGCAATCAGCCCCAGCATTTT.

The chain recombines TRBV5-4 with TRBJ1-3; no clear D gene. Germline V CDR1 and CDR2: SGHNT, YYREEE (reference sequence). With 0 bases removed from V and 0 bases from J, the gap between germline ends came to 10 bases. CDR3 length: 16 residues. CDR3 nucleotides: TGTGCCAGCAGCTTGGGAGCCGGGGACTCTGGAAACACCATATATTTT. Its translation: CASSLGAGDSGNTIYF.

J is TRBJ1-3 and V is TRBV2; D unresolved. The ends were cut back, 6 bases at V and 4 bases at J, with 16 bases in the middle. In germline, CDR1 is SNHLY, CDR2 FYNNEI. This CDR3 region has 15 residues. The CDR3 protein is CASRRERAQGNTIYF. The CDR3 DNA is TGTGCCAGCAGGCGGGAAAGAGCGCAAGGAAACACCATATATTTT.

The chain has TRBV19 and TRBJ2-3, with 8 positions matching TRBD2. The germline V gene encodes CDR1 LNHDA and CDR2 SQIVND (reference sequence). Trimming removed 6 bases from V and 2 bases from J; junction bases left unmatched: 13. The CDR3 is 17 residues long. The CDR3 region has the DNA TGTGCCAGTAGACCCCTTGTCTTAGCGGGGAACACAGATACGCAGTATTTT. Its translation is CASRPLVLAGNTDTQYF.

CDR3 in DNA: TGTGCCAGCAGTTATCAGGGTCAAGAGACCCAGTACTTC. This translates into CASSYQGQETQYF. V gene TRBV27 combines with J gene TRBJ2-5, with a possible D match to TRBD1 (5 bases). Trimming stripped 4 bases from V and 2 bases from J, with 8 bases between. Germline CDR1 MNHEY, CDR2 SMNVEV (reference sequence). The CDR3 has 13 amino acids.

This sequence joins TRBV28 and TRBJ1-5; no firm D call. V was clipped by 7 bases and J by 4 bases, with 8 bases between them. CDR1 and CDR2 from the germline V gene are MDHEN and SYDVKM. The CDR3 totals 12 residues. CDR3 in DNA: TGTGCCAGCACCAGGAGAAATCAGCCCCAGCATTTT. Translation: CASTRRNQPQHF.

The chain is built from TRBV14 and TRBJ2-3, with 12 bases lining up with TRBD2. The CDR3 is 19 residues long. The J segment lost 2 bases and the V segment lost 1 base, leaving 10 bases of the junction unmatched. Germline-derived CDR1 and CDR2 are SGHDN and FVKESK. For the CDR3, the DNA is TGTGCCAGCAGCCAAGCTAGCGGGAGGGCCCTATTCCTCACAGATACGCAGTATTTT. It translates to CASSQASGRALFLTDTQYF.

The chain uses TRBV6-1 and TRBJ1-1; D unresolved. The V gene's germline CDR1 is MNHNS and CDR2 SASEGT. V dropped 9 bases and J dropped 1 base, with 12 bases sitting between them. CDR3 length: 13 residues. CDR3 DNA: TGTGCCAGTGCCCCCTCCCCGAACACTGAAGCTTTCTTT. This gives the protein CASAPSPNTEAFF.

The J gene is TRBJ1-1, the V gene TRBV7-6; 9 nucleotides match TRBD1. The J segment lost 4 bases and the V segment lost 6 bases, leaving 9 bases of the junction unmatched. CDR3 length equals 15 residues. The V gene's germline CDR1 is SGHVS and CDR2 FNYEAQ. The CDR3 bases are TGTGCCAGCAGTCCTCGGACAGGGGCCTTCACTGAAGCTTTCTTT. It translates to CASSPRTGAFTEAFF.

V usage is TRBV19 and J usage is TRBJ1-2; D gene uncertain. CDR3 size: 13 residues. The V end lost 2 bases, the J end lost 7 bases, and 11 bases lay between the germline ends. Germline CDR1 is LNHDA and CDR2 is SQIVND (reference sequence). CDR3 in amino acids: CASSIYGFGGYTF. The CDR3 coding sequence is TGTGCCAGTAGTATATACGGATTCGGTGGCTACACCTTC.

The chain uses TRBV11-3 and TRBJ2-1; maybe TRBD2 (5 bases). V was shortened by 1 base and J by 0 bases, with 13 bases between the two germline ends. The CDR3 has 17 amino acids. Germline V CDR1 and CDR2: SGHNT, YENEEA. The CDR3 is CASSLGRLGSSYNEQFF. CDR3 coding DNA: TGTGCCAGCAGCTTAGGAAGGCTAGGGAGCTCCTACAATGAGCAGTTCTTC. Supplemented by reference TRBV11-3 and TRBJ2-1, the full variable domain reads EAGVVQSPRYKIIEKKQPVAFWCNPISGHNTLYWYLQNLGQGPELLIRYENEEAVDDSQLPKDRFSAERLKGVDSTLKIQPAELGDSAVYLCASSLGRLGSSYNEQFFGPGTRLTVL.

The chain joins TRBV7-8 to TRBJ1-4; TRBD1 is a possible D gene (6 bases). There are 15 residues in the CDR3. Trimming left V 5 bases short and J 5 bases short, with 15 bases between. Germline loops: CDR1 SGHVS, CDR2 FQNEAQ. The CDR3 DNA sequence: TGTGCCAGCAGCCCCAGCCAGGGGCTCAATGAAAAACTGTTTTTT. It yields the protein CASSPSQGLNEKLFF.

This chain links TRBV2 with TRBJ1-5, with TRBD1 as a possible D gene (5 bases). Germline V gene sequence: CDR1 SNHLY, CDR2 FYNNEI. Trimming cost V 1 base and J 0 bases, with 7 bases left between them. The CDR3 consists of 15 residues. DNA of the CDR3: TGTGCCAGCAGTGAAGACAGGATTAGCAATCAGCCCCAGCATTTT. Protein sequence: CASSEDRISNQPQHF.

This chain's CDR3 is CASSEVDPTGELFF. CDR3 nucleotides: TGTGCCAGCAGCGAAGTAGACCCCACCGGGGAGCTGTTTTTT. The rearrangement links TRBV6-5 to TRBJ2-2; unclear D gene. The length of the CDR3 is 14 residues. The germline CDR1 and CDR2 sequences are MNHEY and SVGAGI. The V and J ends lost 6 bases and 4 bases respectively, with 12 bases between them.

With respect to this clone: Other DNA sequences of this sample code for an identical CDR3. V and J are TRBV5-1 and TRBJ1-1, with no clear D. The V and J ends lost 0 bases and 1 base respectively, with 4 bases between them. Germline assignment: CDR1 SGHRS and CDR2 YFSETQ. The CDR3 spans 13 residues. CDR3 DNA: TGCGCCAGCAGCTTGGAGGGGAACACTGAAGCTTTCTTT. Its translation: CASSLEGNTEAFF.

This clone was seen only once. This chain connects TRBV7-2 to TRBJ1-4, with 11 bases identical to TRBD1. This CDR3 spans 14 amino acids. The junction had 2 bases not matched to a gene; V was cut back by 4 bases and J by 7 bases. Germline lookup yields CDR1 SGHTA and CDR2 FQGNSA. The CDR3 sequence: CASSWDRGAEKLFF. DNA of the CDR3: TGTGCCAGCAGCTGGGACAGGGGGGCTGAAAAACTGTTTTTT.

The chain is built from TRBV7-9 and TRBJ2-1, with D tentatively TRBD2 (5 bases). Per the germline V gene, CDR1 is SEHNR and CDR2 is FQNEAQ (reference sequence). V was clipped by 5 bases and J by 14 bases, with 19 bases between them. The CDR3 is 13 amino acids. The CDR3 region is CASSDPGPQEEFF. The CDR3 nucleotides are TGTGCCAGCAGCGATCCGGGCCCCCAGGAGGAGTTCTTC.

The rearrangement links TRBV7-7 to TRBJ2-2; D possibly corresponds to TRBD1 (5 bases). Germline loops: CDR1 SSHAT, CDR2 FNYEAQ (reference sequence). V was clipped by 5 bases and J by 4 bases, with 11 bases between them. The length of the CDR3 is 14 residues. Here the CDR3 reads CASSLDSITGELFF. CDR3 bases: TGTGCCAGCAGCCTAGACAGTATCACCGGGGAGCTGTTTTTT. The full variable domain, completed using reference TRBV7-7 and TRBJ2-2, is GAGVSQSPRYKVTKRGQDVTLRCDPISSHATLYWYQQALGQGPEFLTYFNYEAQPDKSGLPSDRFSAERPEGSISTLTIQRTEQRDSAMYRCASSLDSITGELFFGEGSRLTVL.

The CDR3 DNA reads as TGTGCCAGCAGCCGCGACCAAGTCACCGGGGAGCTGTTTTTT. As protein: CASSRDQVTGELFF. J is TRBJ2-2 and V is TRBV28; D remains ambiguous. This CDR3 spans 14 amino acids. With 6 bases removed from V and 4 bases from J, the gap between germline ends came to 12 bases. CDR1 and CDR2 from the germline V gene are MDHEN and SYDVKM.

This chain uses TRBV2 with TRBJ2-2, with 15 bases aligning to TRBD2. CDR3 length: 18 residues. V lost 7 bases to trimming and J lost 1 base; unmatched junction nucleotides: 7. Germline V CDR1 and CDR2: SNHLY, FYNNEI. CDR3: CASKGLAGGRRNTGELFF. The CDR3 DNA reads as TGTGCCAGCAAGGGACTAGCGGGGGGCCGGCGGAACACCGGGGAGCTGTTTTTT.

CDR3 amino acids: CASSVVGGPNSPLHF. The CDR3 coding sequence is TGTGCCAGCAGCGTAGTTGGCGGGCCTAATTCACCCCTCCACTTT. The chain carries TRBV9 and TRBJ1-6; no firm D call. CDR3 size: 15 residues. V lost 0 bases, J lost 6 bases, and 10 bases lay in between. Per germline, CDR1 SGDLS and CDR2 YYNGEE. Together with reference TRBV9 and TRBJ1-6, the CDR3 gives the full variable domain: DSGVTQTPKHLITATGQRVTLRCSPRSGDLSVYWYQQSLDQGLQFLIQYYNGEERAKGNILERFSAQQFPDLHSELNLSSLELGDSALYFCASSVVGGPNSPLHFGNGTRLTVT.

The rearrangement uses TRBV28 and TRBJ2-5; possible D gene TRBD1, 6 bases. Looked up from germline, CDR1 is MDHEN and CDR2 is SYDVKM. V was shortened by 6 bases and J by 1 base, with 12 bases between the two germline ends. This CDR3 region has 14 residues. The CDR3 spells CASRQGGGQETQYF. DNA for the CDR3: TGTGCCAGCAGACAGGGTGGGGGCCAAGAGACCCAGTACTTC.

The chain couples TRBV7-3 to TRBJ1-1, with D uncertain. The V gene's germline CDR1 is SGHTA and CDR2 FQGTGA. The CDR3 runs to 14 residues. V lost 3 bases and J 0 bases, leaving 8 bases between the germline ends. Here the CDR3 reads CASSFKDVNTEAFF. CDR3 DNA: TGTGCCAGCAGCTTTAAAGATGTGAACACTGAAGCTTTCTTT. The variable domain in full, with the rest retrieved from reference TRBV7-3 and TRBJ1-1, is GAGVSQTPSNKVTEKGKYVELRCDPISGHTALYWYRQSLGQGPEFLIYFQGTGAADDSGLPNDRFFAVRPEGSVSTLKIQRTERGDSAVYLCASSFKDVNTEAFFGQGTRLTVV.

The chain links TRBV18 to TRBJ1-6, with no clear D. The germline V and J ends were trimmed by 6 bases and 1 base, with 10 bases remaining between them. Per germline, CDR1 KGHSH and CDR2 LQKENI. This CDR3 spans 15 amino acids. Here the CDR3 reads CASSSEISYNSPLHF. Written as DNA, the CDR3 is TGTGCCAGCTCGTCCGAGATTTCCTATAATTCACCCCTCCACTTT. Combining the CDR3 with reference TRBV18 and TRBJ1-6 gives the whole variable domain NAGVMQNPRHLVRRRGQEARLRCSPMKGHSHVYWYRQLPEEGLKFMVYLQKENIIDESGMPKERFSAEFPKEGPSILRIQQVVRGDSAAYFCASSSEISYNSPLHFGNGTRLTVT.

This sequence joins TRBV18 and TRBJ2-2; D is uncertain. Germline V gene data show CDR1 as KGHSH and CDR2 as LQKENI. V dropped 3 bases and J dropped 5 bases, with 7 bases sitting between them. The CDR3 consists of 13 residues. The CDR3 reads CASSPRDTGELFF. CDR3 nucleotides: TGTGCCAGCTCACCTAGGGATACCGGGGAGCTGTTTTTT.

The chain joins TRBV21-1 to TRBJ2-7; TRBD1, the table's D call, was not compared with the DNA. TRBV21-1 is designated a pseudogene. The CDR3 has 15 amino acids. The CDR3 DNA is TGTGCCAGCAGCAAAAATGCAGGGCCCCAAGGCGGGCAGTACTTC. Translated: CASSKNAGPQGGQYF.

This chain links TRBV27 with TRBJ2-7; TRBD1 matches at 7 bases. With 5 bases clipped from V and 5 bases from J, the junction kept 9 bases outside the gene matches. Germline V gene lookup returns CDR1 MNHEY and CDR2 SMNVEV (reference sequence). This CDR3 contains 14 residues. The CDR3 DNA reads as TGTGCCAGCAGTGGCAGGACAGGTGTCGACGAGCAGTACTTC. This sequence encodes CASSGRTGVDEQYF.

V gene TRBV6-5 combines with J gene TRBJ1-4, with D perhaps matching TRBD1 (5 bases). CDR1 and CDR2 (germline): MNHEY, SVGAGI. Trimming took 2 bases from V and 2 from J, leaving 9 bases between them. This CDR3 has 15 amino acids. Here the CDR3 DNA reads TGTGCCAGCAGTTACGAAGGGGCGACTAATGAAAAACTGTTTTTT. Its translation: CASSYEGATNEKLFF.